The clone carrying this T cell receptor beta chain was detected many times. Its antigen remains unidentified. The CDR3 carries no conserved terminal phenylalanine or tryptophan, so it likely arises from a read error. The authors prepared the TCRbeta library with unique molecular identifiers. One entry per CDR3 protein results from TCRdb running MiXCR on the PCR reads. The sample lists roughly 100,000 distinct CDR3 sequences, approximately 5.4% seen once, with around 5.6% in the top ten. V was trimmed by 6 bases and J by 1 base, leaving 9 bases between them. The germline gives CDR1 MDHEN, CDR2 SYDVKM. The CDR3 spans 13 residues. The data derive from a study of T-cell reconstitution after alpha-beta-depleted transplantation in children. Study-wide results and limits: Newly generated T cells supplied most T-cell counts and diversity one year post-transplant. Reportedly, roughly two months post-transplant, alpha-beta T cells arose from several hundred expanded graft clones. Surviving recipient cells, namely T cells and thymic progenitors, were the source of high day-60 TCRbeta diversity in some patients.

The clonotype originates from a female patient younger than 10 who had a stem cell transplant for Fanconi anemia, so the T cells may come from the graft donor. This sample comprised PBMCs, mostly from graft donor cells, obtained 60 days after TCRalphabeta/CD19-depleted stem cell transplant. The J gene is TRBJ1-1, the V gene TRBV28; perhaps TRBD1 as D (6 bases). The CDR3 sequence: CASRATGNTEAFL. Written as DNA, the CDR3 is TGTGCCAGCAGGGCGACAGGGAACACTGAAGCTTTCCTT.